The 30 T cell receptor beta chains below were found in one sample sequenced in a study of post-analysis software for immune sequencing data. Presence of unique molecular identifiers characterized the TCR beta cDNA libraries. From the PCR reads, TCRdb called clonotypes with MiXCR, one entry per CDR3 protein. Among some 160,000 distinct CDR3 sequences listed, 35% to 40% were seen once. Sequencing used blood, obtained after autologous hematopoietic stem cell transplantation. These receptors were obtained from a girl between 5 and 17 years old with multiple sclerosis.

The CDR3 DNA reads as TGTGCCAGCAGTTCCAGCGGGACAGGGCTCTCCTATAATTCACCCCTCCACTTT. The encoded protein is CASSSSGTGLSYNSPLHF. The gene calls are TRBV6-2 or TRBV6-3 and TRBJ1-6; 9 nucleotides align to TRBD1. From germline, CDR1 is MNHEY and CDR2 SVGEGT. This CDR3 is 18 amino acids long. J lost 0 bases, V lost 4 bases, and 7 bases had no gene match.

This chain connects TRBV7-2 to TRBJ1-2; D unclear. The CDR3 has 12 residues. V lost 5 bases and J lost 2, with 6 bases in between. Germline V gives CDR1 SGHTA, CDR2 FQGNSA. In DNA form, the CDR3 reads TGTGCCAGCAGCGAAGGGAACTATGGCTACACCTTC. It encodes CASSEGNYGYTF.

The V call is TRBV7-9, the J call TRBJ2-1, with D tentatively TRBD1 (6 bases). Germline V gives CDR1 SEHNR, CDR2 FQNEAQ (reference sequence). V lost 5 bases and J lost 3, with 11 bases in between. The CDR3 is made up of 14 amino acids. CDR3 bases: TGTGCCAGCAGCCCCACAGGGAACTACAATGAGCAGTTCTTC. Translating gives CASSPTGNYNEQFF.

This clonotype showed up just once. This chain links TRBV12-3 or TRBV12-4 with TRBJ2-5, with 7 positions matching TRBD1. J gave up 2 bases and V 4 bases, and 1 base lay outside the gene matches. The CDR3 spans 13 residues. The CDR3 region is CASSSGGQETQYF. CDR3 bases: TGTGCCAGCAGTTCAGGGGGACAAGAGACCCAGTACTTC.

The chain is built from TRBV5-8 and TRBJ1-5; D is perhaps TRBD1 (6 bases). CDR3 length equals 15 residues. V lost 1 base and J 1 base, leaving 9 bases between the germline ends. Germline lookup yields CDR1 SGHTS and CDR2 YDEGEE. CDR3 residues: CASSLTGMSNQPQHF. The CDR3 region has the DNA TGTGCCAGCAGCTTGACAGGGATGAGCAATCAGCCCCAGCATTTT.

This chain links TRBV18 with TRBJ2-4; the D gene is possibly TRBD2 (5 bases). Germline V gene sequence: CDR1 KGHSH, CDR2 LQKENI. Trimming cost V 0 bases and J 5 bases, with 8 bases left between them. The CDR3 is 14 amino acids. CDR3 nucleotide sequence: TGTGCCAGCTCACCACCGTCTAGCCAAAACATTCAGTACTTC. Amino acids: CASSPPSSQNIQYF.

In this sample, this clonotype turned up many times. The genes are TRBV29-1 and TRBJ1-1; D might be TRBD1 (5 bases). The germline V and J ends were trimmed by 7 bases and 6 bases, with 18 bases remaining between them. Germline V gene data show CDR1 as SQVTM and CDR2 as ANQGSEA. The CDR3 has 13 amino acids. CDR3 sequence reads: CSGRDPLGAEAFF. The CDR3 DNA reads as TGCAGCGGCCGGGACCCCCTGGGCGCTGAAGCTTTCTTT.

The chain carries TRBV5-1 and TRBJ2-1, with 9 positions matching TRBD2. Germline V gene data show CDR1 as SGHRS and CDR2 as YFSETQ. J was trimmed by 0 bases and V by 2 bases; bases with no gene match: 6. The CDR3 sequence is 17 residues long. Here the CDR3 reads CASSLLISGSSYNEQFF. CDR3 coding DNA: TGCGCCAGCAGCTTACTAATTAGCGGGAGCTCCTACAATGAGCAGTTCTTC.

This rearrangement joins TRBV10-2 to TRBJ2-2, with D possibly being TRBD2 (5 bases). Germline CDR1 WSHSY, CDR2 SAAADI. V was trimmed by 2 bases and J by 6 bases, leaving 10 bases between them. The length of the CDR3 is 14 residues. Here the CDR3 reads CASSEPIGAGELFF. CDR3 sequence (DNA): TGCGCCAGCAGTGAGCCGATCGGGGCCGGGGAGCTGTTTTTT.

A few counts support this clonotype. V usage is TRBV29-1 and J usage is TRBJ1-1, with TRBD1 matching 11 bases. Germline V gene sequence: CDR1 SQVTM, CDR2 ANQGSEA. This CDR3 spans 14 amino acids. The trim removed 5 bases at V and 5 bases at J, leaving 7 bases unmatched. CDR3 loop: CSVFGQGAGTEAFF. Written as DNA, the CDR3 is TGCAGCGTTTTTGGACAGGGGGCTGGGACTGAAGCTTTCTTT.

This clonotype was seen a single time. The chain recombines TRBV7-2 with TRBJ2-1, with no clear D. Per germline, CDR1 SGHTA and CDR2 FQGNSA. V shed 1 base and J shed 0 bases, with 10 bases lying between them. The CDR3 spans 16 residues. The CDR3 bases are TGTGCCAGCAGCTTAGTGCCGGCCCTCTCCTACAATGAGCAGTTCTTC. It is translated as CASSLVPALSYNEQFF. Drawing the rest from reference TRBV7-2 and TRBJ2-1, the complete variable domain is GAGVSQSPSNKVTEKGKDVELRCDPISGHTALYWYRQSLGQGLEFLIYFQGNSAPDKSGLPSDRFSAERTGGSVSTLTIQRTQQEDSAVYLCASSLVPALSYNEQFFGPGTRLTVL.

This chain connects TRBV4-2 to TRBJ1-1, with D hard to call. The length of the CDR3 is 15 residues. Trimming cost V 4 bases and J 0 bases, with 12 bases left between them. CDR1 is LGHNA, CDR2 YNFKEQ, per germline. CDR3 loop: CASSPVERMNTEAFF. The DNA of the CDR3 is TGTGCCAGCAGCCCTGTCGAGCGGATGAACACTGAAGCTTTCTTT.

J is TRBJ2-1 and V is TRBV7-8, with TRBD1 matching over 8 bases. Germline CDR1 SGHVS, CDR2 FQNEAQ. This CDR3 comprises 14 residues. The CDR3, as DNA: TGTACCACTAGGATGGGACAGGACTACAATGAGCAGTTCTTC. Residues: CTTRMGQDYNEQFF.

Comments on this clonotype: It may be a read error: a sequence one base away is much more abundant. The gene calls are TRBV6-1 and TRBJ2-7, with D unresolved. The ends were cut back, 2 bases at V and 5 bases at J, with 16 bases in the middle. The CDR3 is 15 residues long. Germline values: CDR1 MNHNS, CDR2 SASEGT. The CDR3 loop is CASSEFSDGRDEQYF. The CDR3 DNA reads TGTGCCAGCAGTGAATTCTCGGACGGCCGCGACGAGCAGTACTTC.

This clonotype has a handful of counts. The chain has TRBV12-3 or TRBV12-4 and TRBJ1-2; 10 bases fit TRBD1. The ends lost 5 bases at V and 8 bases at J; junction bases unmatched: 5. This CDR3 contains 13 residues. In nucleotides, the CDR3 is TGTGCCAGCAGTCGGGACAGGGGAAGGGGCTACACCTTC. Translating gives CASSRDRGRGYTF.

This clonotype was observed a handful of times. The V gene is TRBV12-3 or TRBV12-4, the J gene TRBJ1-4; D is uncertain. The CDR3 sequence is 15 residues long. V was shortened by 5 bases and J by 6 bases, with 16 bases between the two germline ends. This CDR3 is CASSPRGYAYEKLFF. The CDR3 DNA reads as TGTGCCAGCAGTCCGCGGGGATACGCGTATGAAAAACTGTTTTTT.

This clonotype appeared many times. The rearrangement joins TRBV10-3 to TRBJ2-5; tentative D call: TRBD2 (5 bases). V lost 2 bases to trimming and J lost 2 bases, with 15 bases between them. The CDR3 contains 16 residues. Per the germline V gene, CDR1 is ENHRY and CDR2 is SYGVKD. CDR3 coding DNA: TGTGCCATCAGTGAGATCCCACTAGGCTTGCAAGAGACCCAGTACTTC. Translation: CAISEIPLGLQETQYF.

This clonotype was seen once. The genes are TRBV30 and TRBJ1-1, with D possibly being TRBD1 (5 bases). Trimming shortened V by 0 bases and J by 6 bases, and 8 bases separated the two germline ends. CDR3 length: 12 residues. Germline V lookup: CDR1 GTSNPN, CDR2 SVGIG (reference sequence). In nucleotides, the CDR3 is TGTGCCTGGAGTGTAGGGGCTCCTGAAGCTTTCTTT. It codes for CAWSVGAPEAFF.

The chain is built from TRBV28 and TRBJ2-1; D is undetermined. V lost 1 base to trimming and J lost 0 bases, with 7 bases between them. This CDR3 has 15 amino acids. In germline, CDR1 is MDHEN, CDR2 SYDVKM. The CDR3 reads CASSLSWSSYNEQFF. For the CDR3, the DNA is TGTGCCAGCAGTTTATCTTGGAGCTCCTACAATGAGCAGTTCTTC. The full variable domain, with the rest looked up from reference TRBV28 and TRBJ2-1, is DVKVTQSSRYLVKRTGEKVFLECVQDMDHENMFWYRQDPGLGLRLIYFSYDVKMKEKGDIPEGYSVSREKKERFSLILESASTNQTSMYLCASSLSWSSYNEQFFGPGTRLTVL.

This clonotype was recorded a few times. The CDR3 bases are TGTGCCAGCAGTTACAGGGGGCAAAACGAGCAGTACTTC. Its translation is CASSYRGQNEQYF. The chain links TRBV12-3 or TRBV12-4 to TRBJ2-7, with 9 bases identical to TRBD1. This CDR3 has 13 residues. V lost 4 bases to trimming and J lost 5 bases; unmatched junction nucleotides: 3.

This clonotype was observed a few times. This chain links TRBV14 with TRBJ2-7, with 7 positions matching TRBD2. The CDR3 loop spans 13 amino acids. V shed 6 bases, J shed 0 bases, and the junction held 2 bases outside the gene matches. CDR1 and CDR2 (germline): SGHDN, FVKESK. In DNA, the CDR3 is TGTGCCAGCAGGAGGACTAGCTCCTACGAGCAGTACTTC. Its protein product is CASRRTSSYEQYF.

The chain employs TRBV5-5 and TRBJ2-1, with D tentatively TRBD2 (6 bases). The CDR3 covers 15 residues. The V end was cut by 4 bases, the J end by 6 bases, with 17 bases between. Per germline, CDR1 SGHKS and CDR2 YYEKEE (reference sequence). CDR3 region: CASSRELGRGNEQFF. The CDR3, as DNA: TGTGCCAGCAGCCGGGAGCTGGGGCGAGGCAATGAGCAGTTCTTC.

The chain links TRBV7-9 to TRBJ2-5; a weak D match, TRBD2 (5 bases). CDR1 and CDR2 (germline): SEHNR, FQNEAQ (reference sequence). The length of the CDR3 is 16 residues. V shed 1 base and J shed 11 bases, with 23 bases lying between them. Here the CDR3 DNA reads TGTGCCAGCAGCTTAGGGTCAGTACTAGTAACCGGGGAGCAGTACTTC. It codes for CASSLGSVLVTGEQYF.

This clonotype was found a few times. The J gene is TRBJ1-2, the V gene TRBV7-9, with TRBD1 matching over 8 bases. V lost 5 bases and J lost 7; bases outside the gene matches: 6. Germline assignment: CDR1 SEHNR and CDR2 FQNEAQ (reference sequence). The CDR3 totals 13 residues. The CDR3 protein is CASSKTGVPGYTF. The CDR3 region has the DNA TGTGCCAGCAGCAAGACAGGGGTTCCTGGCTACACCTTC.

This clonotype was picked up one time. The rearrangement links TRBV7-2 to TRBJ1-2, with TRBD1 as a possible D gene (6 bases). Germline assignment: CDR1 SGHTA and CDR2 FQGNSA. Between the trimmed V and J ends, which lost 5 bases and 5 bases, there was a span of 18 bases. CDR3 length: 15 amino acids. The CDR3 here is CASSRGAGVGYGYTF. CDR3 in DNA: TGTGCCAGCAGCAGAGGCGCAGGGGTAGGGTATGGCTACACCTTC.

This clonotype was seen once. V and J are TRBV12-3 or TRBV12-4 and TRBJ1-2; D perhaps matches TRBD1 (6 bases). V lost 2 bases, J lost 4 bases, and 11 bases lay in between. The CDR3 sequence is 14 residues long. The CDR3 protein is CASSLTGYAYGYTF. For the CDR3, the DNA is TGTGCCAGCAGTTTAACAGGGTATGCCTATGGCTACACCTTC.

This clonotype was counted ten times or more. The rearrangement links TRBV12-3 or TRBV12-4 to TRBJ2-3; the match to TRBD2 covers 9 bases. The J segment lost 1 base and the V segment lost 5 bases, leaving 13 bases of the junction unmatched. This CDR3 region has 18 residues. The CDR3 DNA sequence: TGTGCCAGCAGTGACCTCCTAGCGGGACCACATCGCACAGATACGCAGTATTTT. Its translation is CASSDLLAGPHRTDTQYF.

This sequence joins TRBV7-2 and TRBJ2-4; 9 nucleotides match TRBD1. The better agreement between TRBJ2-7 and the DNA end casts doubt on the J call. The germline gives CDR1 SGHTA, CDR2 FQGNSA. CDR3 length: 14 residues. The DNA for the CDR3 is TGTGCCAGCAGCTCGGGACAGGGTCGGTACGAGCAGTACTTC. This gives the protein CASSSGQGRYEQYF.

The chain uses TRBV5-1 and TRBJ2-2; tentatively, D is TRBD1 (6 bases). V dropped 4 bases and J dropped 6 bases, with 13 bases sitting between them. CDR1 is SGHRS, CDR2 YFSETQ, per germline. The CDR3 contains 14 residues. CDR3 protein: CASSEDNRAGELFF. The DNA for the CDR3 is TGCGCCAGCAGCGAGGATAACAGGGCCGGGGAGCTGTTTTTT.

The CDR3 bases are TGTGCCAGCAGCTTAGCCGGGACTAGCGGGAGAAACAATGAGCAGTTCTTC. Translation gives CASSLAGTSGRNNEQFF. V gene TRBV11-1 combines with J gene TRBJ2-1, with 14 bases fitting TRBD2. Trimming at V came to 0 bases and at J to 5 bases, leaving 3 bases not matched to a gene. Germline loops: CDR1 SGHAT, CDR2 FQDESV (reference sequence). CDR3 length equals 17 residues.